The T cell receptor beta chain described here comes from a study of early stage breast cancer tumors. CDR3 length: 13 residues. Germline-derived CDR1 and CDR2 are SNHLY and FYNNEI. The junction had 4 bases not matched to a gene; V was cut back by 7 bases and J by 4 bases. Assay: immunoSEQ multiplex PCR; the TCRdb copy retains only in-frame clones and omits some. This sample carries about 50,000 clones, around 78% of them seen once, and the ten largest clones take 3% to 4%. The chain uses TRBV2 and TRBJ2-7; 10 bases line up with TRBD2. This receptor was taken from a person aged 35 to 50 with breast cancer. Sequencing was performed on blood. CDR3 protein: CASNPGLAYEQYF. The CDR3 nucleotides are TGTGCCAGCAATCCGGGACTAGCGTACGAGCAGTACTTC. Combining the CDR3 with reference TRBV2 and TRBJ2-7 gives the whole variable domain EPEVTQTPSHQVTQMGQEVILRCVPISNHLYFYWYRQILGQKVEFLVSFYNNEISEKSEIFDDQFSVERPDGSNFTLKIRSTKLEDSAMYFCASNPGLAYEQYFGPGTRLTVT.